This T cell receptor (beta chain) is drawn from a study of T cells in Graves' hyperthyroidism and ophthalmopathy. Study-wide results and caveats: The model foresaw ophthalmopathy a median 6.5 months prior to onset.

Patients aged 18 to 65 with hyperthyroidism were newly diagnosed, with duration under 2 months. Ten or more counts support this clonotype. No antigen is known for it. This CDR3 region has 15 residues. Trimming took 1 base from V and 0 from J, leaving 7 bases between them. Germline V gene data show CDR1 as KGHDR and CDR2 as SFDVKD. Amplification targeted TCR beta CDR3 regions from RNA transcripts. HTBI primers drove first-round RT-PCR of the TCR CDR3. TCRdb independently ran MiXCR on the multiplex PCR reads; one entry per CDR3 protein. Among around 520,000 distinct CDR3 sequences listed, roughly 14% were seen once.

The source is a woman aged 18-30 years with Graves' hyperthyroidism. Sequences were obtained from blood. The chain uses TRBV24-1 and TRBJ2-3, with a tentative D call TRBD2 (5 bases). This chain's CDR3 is CATSDFAGSTDTQYF. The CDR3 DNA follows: TGTGCCACCAGTGATTTTGCGGGCAGCACAGATACGCAGTATTTT.